This T cell receptor beta chain comes out of a study of blood T cell repertoires in COVID-19. Whole-study context: The United States, Italy and Spain supplied acute and convalescent COVID-19 samples. Sample material is recorded as cDNA or gDNA derived from T cells, B-cell-depleted T cells, or PBMCs.

Authors' analysis steps: Amplification with reference gene primers provided the estimates of nucleated cell counts. Clones were read by immunoSEQ multiplex PCR, and TCRdb kept only the in-frame ones, dropping some. Clone size and V and J calls were adopted from that table, with D and trimming inferred from the DNA. The profile shows about 130,000 clones, about 80% of them singletons. Germline loops: CDR1 MNHEY, CDR2 SVGAGI. V was clipped by 11 bases and J by 7 bases, with 24 bases between them. The CDR3 is 14 amino acids. This clonotype originated in a human donor in a cohort sampled during active COVID-19. The V and J genes are TRBV6-5 and TRBJ2-7; D is perhaps TRBD1 (6 bases). Sequenced input: peripheral blood. The CDR3 loop is CAARRTASWEEQYF. The DNA for the CDR3 is TGTGCCGCTCGCCGGACAGCCTCTTGGGAGGAGCAGTACTTC.